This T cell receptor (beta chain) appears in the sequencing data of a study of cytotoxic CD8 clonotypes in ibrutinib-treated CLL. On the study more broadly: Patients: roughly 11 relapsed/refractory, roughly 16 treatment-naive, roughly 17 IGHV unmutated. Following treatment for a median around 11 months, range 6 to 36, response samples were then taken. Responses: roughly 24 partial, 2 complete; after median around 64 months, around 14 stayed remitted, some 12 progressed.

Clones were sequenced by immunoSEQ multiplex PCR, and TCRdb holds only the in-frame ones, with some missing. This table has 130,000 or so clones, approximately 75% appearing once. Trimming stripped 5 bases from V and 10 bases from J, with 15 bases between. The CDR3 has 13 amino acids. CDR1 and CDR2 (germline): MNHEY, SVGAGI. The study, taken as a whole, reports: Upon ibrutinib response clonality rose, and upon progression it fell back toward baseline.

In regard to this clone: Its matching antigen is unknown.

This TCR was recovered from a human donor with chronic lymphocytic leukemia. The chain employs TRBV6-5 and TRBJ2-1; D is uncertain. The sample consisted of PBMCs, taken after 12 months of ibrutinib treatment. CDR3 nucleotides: TGTGCCAGCAGTCCTTCCTTTCGGGTGGAGCAGTTCTTC. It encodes CASSPSFRVEQFF.